This T cell receptor beta chain came from a study of cytotoxic CD8 clonotypes in ibrutinib-treated CLL. Study-level results: Clonality rose at ibrutinib response, held steady in sustained remission, and fell toward baseline at progression. Collection times varied between progressing and sustained-remission patients.

Repertoires were generated with immunoSEQ multiplex PCR, while TCRdb's copy carries only in-frame clones and drops some. This sample has 60,000 or so clones, with around 52% found just once. CDR1 is MNHEY, CDR2 SVGAGI, per germline. The CDR3 runs 16 residues. Trimming took 2 bases from V and 1 from J; bases not matched to a gene: 6. Comments on this clone: The antigen remains undetermined.

This rearrangement joins TRBV6-5 to TRBJ2-5, with 8 bases aligning to TRBD1. The source was PBMCs, collected after 12 months of ibrutinib treatment. This receptor was obtained from a human donor with chronic lymphocytic leukemia. CDR3 in amino acids: CASSYGQGILQETQYF. In nucleotides, the CDR3 is TGTGCCAGCAGTTACGGACAGGGAATACTCCAAGAGACCCAGTACTTC.